These T cell receptor beta chains were read from a single sample in a study of T-cell memory formation after mild COVID-19. Each CDR3 protein is one row after TCRdb ran MiXCR on the 5' RACE reads. The data contain more than 450,000 distinct CDR3 sequences, around 17% of them singletons. The sample was PBMCs or a T cell subset sorted from them (not recorded which). These receptor sequences come from an adult woman who had mild COVID-19 (a few samples of this study predate the infection). Cell type and time point are not known. The CDR3 runs from the conserved cysteine through the conserved F or W. Each record gives: clone size, V gene, D gene, J gene, CDR3 DNA, CDR3 protein. A D gene is named only where the DNA matches it firmly. The size entry is marked missing in some rows and otherwise reads once, few, many or a size class.

>.|TRBV23-1|.|TRBJ2-2
TGCGCCAGCAGTCAACCCCACGGGGTTACGAACACCGGGGAGCTGTTTTTT
CASSQPHGVTNTGELFF
>.|TRBV5-1|.|TRBJ2-1
TGCGCCAGCAGCTTGGCCGGGACCCAACCCGCGGGTGAGCAGTTCTTC
CASSLAGTQPAGEQFF
>few|TRBV21-1|.|TRBJ1-1
TGTGCCCGCAGAGGGACAGGGGAAAGGAACACTGAAGCTTTCTTT
CARRGTGERNTEAFF
>.|TRBV6-5|TRBD2|TRBJ2-1
TGTGCCAGCAGTTACGAACGGTTACTAGCGGGAATTGTCAATGAGCAGTTCTTC
CASSYERLLAGIVNEQFF
>.|TRBV7-6|.|TRBJ2-2
TGTGCCAGCAGCTTCCCGCTCAAGGGGAGAGCGAACACCGGGGAGCTGTTTTTT
CASSFPLKGRANTGELFF
>few|TRBV4-2|.|TRBJ1-5
TGTGCCAGCAGCCAAGATCCCGGACGGATCAATCAGCCCCAGCATTTT
CASSQDPGRINQPQHF
>.|TRBV3-1|TRBD1|TRBJ1-2
TGTGCCAGCAGCCAAGATCAAGGGACAGGGGGTAGGGGCTATGACTACACCTTC
CASSQDQGTGGRGYDYTF
>.|TRBV10-3|.|TRBJ2-3
TGTGCCATCAGTGGAGGACCAGATACGCAGTATTTT
CAISGGPDTQYF
>few|TRBV7-8|.|TRBJ2-5
TGTGCCAGCAGCTTAGCCGGGGATCTTCGTGGGGAGACCCAGTACTTC
CASSLAGDLRGETQYF
>.|TRBV29-1|TRBD2|TRBJ2-1
TGCAGCGTTGCTGGCGGGGGGGTTTACAATGAGCAGTTCTTC
CSVAGGGVYNEQFF
>few|TRBV25-1|.|TRBJ2-7
TGTGCCAGCAGTATCGTGGGCGGTGGCGAGCAGTACTTC
CASSIVGGGEQYF
>few|TRBV11-2|.|TRBJ2-4
TGTGCCAGCAGCTCAGGCTCGGCCAAAAACATTCAGTACTTC
CASSSGSAKNIQYF
>.|TRBV5-5|TRBD1|TRBJ2-1
TGTGCCAGCAGCTTCCGGGGTGGACAGGGCCTCTACAATGAGCAGTTCTTC
CASSFRGGQGLYNEQFF
>.|TRBV6-2/TRBV6-3|TRBD2|TRBJ2-1
TGTGCCAGCAGCCAACCGCGCGGGAGGAGGAGTGAGCAGTTCTTC
CASSQPRGRRSEQFF
>.|TRBV4-1|TRBD2|TRBJ2-1
TGCGCCAGCAGCCAAGTAGGGCGGCGGGGGAATGAGCAGTTCTTC
CASSQVGRRGNEQFF
>many|TRBV5-1|.|TRBJ2-4
TGCGCCAGCAGCTCCCGGGGCTTGGAGGCCAAAAACATTCAGTACTTC
CASSSRGLEAKNIQYF
>.|TRBV24-1|TRBD2|TRBJ2-1
TGTGCCACCAGTGACTGGACTAGCGGGGTCAATGAGCAGTTCTTC
CATSDWTSGVNEQFF
>many|TRBV7-3|TRBD1|TRBJ2-2
TGTGCCAGCAGCCCCACAGGGGCTGGCACCGGGGAGCTGTTTTTT
CASSPTGAGTGELFF
>.|TRBV4-1|TRBD1|TRBJ2-7
TGCGCCAGCAGCCGATCCGGGACAGGTAACCACGAGCAGTACTTC
CASSRSGTGNHEQYF
>few|TRBV6-5|.|TRBJ2-7
TGTGCCAGCAGCTCCCCGGCTAGAGGGGGATCCTACGAGCAGTACTTC
CASSSPARGGSYEQYF
>few|TRBV7-9|TRBD1|TRBJ2-3
TGTGCCAGCCGGGACAGGGCAAAAGATACGCAGTATTTT
CASRDRAKDTQYF
>few|TRBV12-3/TRBV12-4|TRBD2|TRBJ2-2
TGTGCCAGCAGTTCCTTGGGGAGGGTGACCGCGAACACCGGGGAGCTGTTTTTT
CASSSLGRVTANTGELFF
>many|TRBV12-3/TRBV12-4|.|TRBJ2-7
TGTGCCAGCAGTGGGACTCCCGTTGGAGTCTCCGAGCAGTACTTC
CASSGTPVGVSEQYF
>few|TRBV12-3/TRBV12-4|.|TRBJ2-1
TGTGCCAGCAGTTTACTTGGGCAGGGGGGGGAAAATGAGCAGTTCTTC
CASSLLGQGGENEQFF
>.|TRBV30|TRBD1|TRBJ1-3
TGTGCCTGGAGTGCAGGGGGCTATGGAAACACCATATATTTT
CAWSAGGYGNTIYF
>.|TRBV12-3/TRBV12-4|.|TRBJ1-2
TGTGCCAGCAGTTTCCCTGCTTCCTCGGGCTACACCTTC
CASSFPASSGYTF
>.|TRBV12-3/TRBV12-4|.|TRBJ1-5
TGTGCCAGCAGTTTAGTTCCGGGGGCCGGCAATCAGCCCCAGCATTTT
CASSLVPGAGNQPQHF
>many|TRBV5-1|.|TRBJ2-1
TGCGCCAGCAGTGGGGCAGGCTACTACAATGAGCAGTTCTTC
CASSGAGYYNEQFF